Sequencing of this TCR beta chain was carried out in a study of blood T cell repertoires in COVID-19. Study-level background: The study drew acute and convalescent COVID-19 samples from the United States, Italy and Spain. In each case, the material was cDNA or gDNA derived from T cells, B-cell-depleted T cells, or PBMCs.

The repertoire was sequenced with immunoSEQ multiplex PCR; TCRdb's copy has only in-frame clones and lacks some. The repertoire consists of roughly 190,000 clones, with over 80% occurring once and the leading ten covering 5.5% to 7.5%. Input material: peripheral blood. The TCR was taken from a woman aged 40-49 years with acute or convalescent COVID-19.

This CDR3 reads CASSPSSGTNYGYTF. CDR3 coding DNA: TGTGCCAGCAGCCCCTCAAGCGGCACCAACTATGGCTACACCTTC. The chain has TRBV13 and TRBJ1-2; D not resolved. Germline V gene lookup returns CDR1 PRHDT and CDR2 FYEKMQ (reference sequence). This CDR3 spans 15 amino acids. The V gene lost 5 bases and the J gene lost 2 bases, with 15 bases spanning the gap.